This is a list of T cell receptor beta chains from one sample in a study of T cells in Graves' hyperthyroidism and ophthalmopathy. TCRdb itself ran the multiplex PCR reads through MiXCR, one entry per CDR3 protein. This sample yields fewer than 300,000 distinct CDR3 sequences, of which 12% to 15% are seen a single time; roughly 30% belongs to the top ten. Material: blood. Receptors originate from a woman in her forties or fifties with Graves' hyperthyroidism that later progressed to Graves' ophthalmopathy. CDR3s include the opening cysteine and the closing phenylalanine or tryptophan. A D gene is named only where the DNA matches it firmly. A clone size is listed for some rows: how often the clone was seen (once, few, many), or a class if it is expanded.

>TRBD1|NA|TRBV2|TRBJ2-3
TGTGCCAGCAGTCGTCCCGGGACAGGGGGAGATACGCAGTATTTT
CASSRPGTGGDTQYF
>TRBD2|NA|TRBV6-1|TRBJ2-7
TGTGCCAGCAGCGCCCAGGGACTAGCGGGTTCCTACGAGCAGTACTTC
CASSAQGLAGSYEQYF
>NA|many|TRBV2|TRBJ1-1
TGTGCCAGCAGTGACGGAGCCATGAACACTGAAGCTTTCTTT
CASSDGAMNTEAFF
>NA|NA|TRBV5-1|TRBJ2-6
TGCGCCAGCAGCGTAGCAGCGCTCGGGGCCAACGTCCTGACTTTC
CASSVAALGANVLTF
>NA|NA|TRBV7-9|TRBJ2-3
TGTGCCAGCAGTCCAAGAAGTGAGGATACGCAGTATTTT
CASSPRSEDTQYF
>TRBD2|few|TRBV7-9|TRBJ2-3
TGTGCCAGCAGCTTGACGGCGGGAGGTGAGGGAGATACGCAGTATTTT
CASSLTAGGEGDTQYF
>NA|many|TRBV15|TRBJ1-1
TGTGCCACCACCCGCTCAGGGAACACTGAAGCTTTCTTT
CATTRSGNTEAFF
>TRBD1|NA|TRBV18|TRBJ1-2
TGTGCCAGCTCACCACCGATAGACAGGGGTATCGGCTACACCTTC
CASSPPIDRGIGYTF
>TRBD1|many|TRBV28|TRBJ1-2
TGTGCCAGCAGTTCTGGACAGGAGGGCTATGGCTACACCTTC
CASSSGQEGYGYTF
>NA|many|TRBV30|TRBJ2-1
TGTGCCTGGAGTGTATACGGCGGGCCTCCCCACAATGAGCAGTTCTTC
CAWSVYGGPPHNEQFF
>NA|many|TRBV2|TRBJ1-3
TGTGCCAGCAGTGAAGCGTTTGTCTACAGCTCTGGAAACACCATATATTTT
CASSEAFVYSSGNTIYF
>NA|NA|TRBV12-3/TRBV12-4|TRBJ1-1
TGTGCCAGCAAATTACAGGGAATCAACACTGAAGCTTTCTTT
CASKLQGINTEAFF
>NA|many|TRBV11-3|TRBJ2-7
TGTGCCAGCAGCCCGCCGGACAAACCCTACGAGCAGTACTTC
CASSPPDKPYEQYF
>NA|many|TRBV12-3/TRBV12-4|TRBJ1-2
TGTGCCAGCAGTTTGGTCACAACCTATGGCTACACCTTC
CASSLVTTYGYTF
>TRBD1|few|TRBV7-9|TRBJ2-1
TGTGCCAGCAGCTTAGGACAGGGCGGTGAGCAGTTCTTC
CASSLGQGGEQFF
>NA|NA|TRBV28|TRBJ1-2
TGTGCCAGCAAAAAGGAAGGGACCGCCTCCCGGGGCTACACCTTC
CASKKEGTASRGYTF
>NA|many|TRBV2|TRBJ2-7
TGTGCCAGCAGTGAGGCAGGGTCATACTACGAGCAGTACTTC
CASSEAGSYYEQYF
>NA|many|TRBV27|TRBJ2-3
TGTGCCAGCACCTCCGCAGATACGCAGTATTTT
CASTSADTQYF
>NA|many|TRBV3-1|TRBJ2-5
TGTGCCAGCAGCCTTAGGACTGATCAGTACCAAGAGACCCAGTACTTC
CASSLRTDQYQETQYF
>NA|NA|TRBV3-1|TRBJ2-6
TGTGCCAGCAGCCAAGGATATACTGGGGCCAACGTCCTGACTTTC
CASSQGYTGANVLTF
>TRBD2|many|TRBV7-8|TRBJ2-7
TGTGCCAGCAGCGTACTAGCGGGAGGGCTCTACGAGCAGTACTTC
CASSVLAGGLYEQYF
>NA|few|TRBV5-1|TRBJ2-1
TGCGCCAGCAGCCTCGGGGTAGAGCAGTTCTTC
CASSLGVEQFF
>NA|NA|TRBV18|TRBJ1-4
TGTGCCAGCTCATCTCTTCCAGGACATAATGAAAAACTGTTTTTT
CASSSLPGHNEKLFF
>TRBD2|many|TRBV3-1|TRBJ2-3
TGTGCCAGCAGCCAAGAGGGGACTAGCGGAACGCAGTATTTT
CASSQEGTSGTQYF
>TRBD2|many|TRBV28|TRBJ2-1
TGTGCCAGCAGGCTGGGAGGGACTTTGAATGAGCAGTTCTTC
CASRLGGTLNEQFF
>NA|few|TRBV5-1|TRBJ1-6
TGCGCCAGCAGCCTAAGGGAGCCTAATTCACCCCTCCACTTT
CASSLREPNSPLHF
>TRBD2|many|TRBV11-2|TRBJ2-7
TGTGCCAGCAGCTTGGGACTAGCGGACGAGCAGTACTTC
CASSLGLADEQYF
>TRBD2|many|TRBV7-3|TRBJ2-1
TGTGCCAGCAGCTCTGGACTAGCGGCTAATGAGCAGTTCTTC
CASSSGLAANEQFF
>TRBD1|NA|TRBV28|TRBJ1-1
TGTGCCAGCAGTTTAAGGCAGTACAGGGGGTACACTGAAGCTTTCTTT
CASSLRQYRGYTEAFF
>NA|NA|TRBV20-1|TRBJ2-2
TGCAGTGCTAGTGAAGACTGGGGCTCCGGGGAGCTGTTTTTT
CSASEDWGSGELFF
>NA|NA|TRBV15|TRBJ2-3
TGTGCCACCAGCAGAGGCTCGGGGAGTTTCACAGATACGCAGTATTTT
CATSRGSGSFTDTQYF
>TRBD2|many|TRBV5-1|TRBJ2-1
TGCGCCAGCAGCTCTTCAGGGACTAGCATAACTGAGCAGTTCTTC
CASSSSGTSITEQFF
>TRBD2|many|TRBV24-1|TRBJ2-5
TGTGCCACCAGTGACCCTGTTAAGCGGGAGATTACAGAGACCCAGTACTTC
CATSDPVKREITETQYF
>TRBD2|few|TRBV7-2|TRBJ2-3
TGTGCCAGCAGCCCCCAGACTAGCGGGAGGACAGATACGCAGTATTTT
CASSPQTSGRTDTQYF
>NA|many|TRBV3-1|TRBJ1-1
TGTGCCAGCAGCCTAAGGGGGATGGCTTTCTTT
CASSLRGMAFF
>NA|many|TRBV10-2|TRBJ1-5
TGCGCCAGCAGTGAGTGGGGATTGCCCCAGCATTTT
CASSEWGLPQHF
>NA|NA|TRBV6-1|TRBJ2-7
TGTGCCAGCAGTTATGAGACCTGGGTGGACGAGCAGTACTTC
CASSYETWVDEQYF
>NA|many|TRBV20-1|TRBJ2-5
TGCAGTGCTCCCCACCCTGATTCCCCCGAGACCCAGTACTTC
CSAPHPDSPETQYF
>NA|few|TRBV3-1|TRBJ1-3
TGTGCCAGCAGCCTTACAAGCAGCTCTGGAAACACCATATATTTT
CASSLTSSSGNTIYF
>NA|many|TRBV5-5|TRBJ2-1
TGTGCCAGCAGCTTGCGACTGAGACGACCGAATGAGCAGTTCTTC
CASSLRLRRPNEQFF
>NA|many|TRBV2|TRBJ1-4
TGTGCCAGCAGTAAGGACAGCTCAACTAATGAAAAACTGTTTTTT
CASSKDSSTNEKLFF